This T cell receptor beta chain was identified in a study of cytomegalovirus exposure and HLA in healthy donors. Study as a whole: The use of the same platform for the approximately 130 validation repertoires and the 600 to 800 first-cohort repertoires was reported by a later analysis.

This CDR3 contains 13 residues. Trimming left V 4 bases short and J 4 bases short, with 11 bases between. Germline CDR1 reads SGHRS; CDR2 reads YFSETQ. Findings and caveats of the study: TCR clusters originating in the first cohort tended to co-occur in the 120 validation repertoires, according to a later analysis.

For this clone: Its antigen is not identified.

Libraries were prepared by immunoSEQ multiplex PCR; TCRdb keeps only in-frame clonotypes and omits some of them. Here the sample spans approximately 220,000 clones, over 80% being singletons. Material: PBMCs. The chain is built from TRBV5-1 and TRBJ1-2; D may be TRBD1 (6 bases). This receptor was taken from a woman aged 18-29 years in good health and CMV-seronegative. In DNA form, the CDR3 reads TGCGCCAGCAGCAGCGGGACAAGCTATGGCTACACCTTC. This encodes CASSSGTSYGYTF.